These 3 T cell receptor beta chains were all obtained from the same sample, sequenced in a study of shared clonotypes between healthy human individuals (dated by TCRdb to the early 2020s). CD8 naive samples were obtained by positive selection for CCR7 among CD45RO-negative cells, yielding a CD45RA+CCR7+ population from which TemRA cells were excluded. The receptor library was made with the immunoSEQ multiplex PCR assay. In TCRdb, the immuneACCESS table is reduced to in-frame sequences with V and J assigned. These tables do not hold every clone; where another copy was compared, an unresolved V gene accounts for under half, and the others remain unexplained. The sample records some 2 million clones, just under 95% of which are singletons. The ten largest clones represent more than 0.9% of the sample. Sample: naive CD8+ T cells sorted from blood. The cell subset or site label, read with the paper, signifies: CD45RA+CCR7+. The receptors were gathered from a young man in good health.

The rearrangement links TRBV27 to TRBJ2-2; D remains unclear. The CDR3 consists of 16 residues. Deletions cut 3 bases from V and 2 bases from J, with 13 bases between. Germline V gene sequence: CDR1 MNHEY, CDR2 SMNVEV (reference sequence). CDR3 DNA sequence: TGTGCCAGCAGTTTGATCTGGGCCACTAACACCGGGGAGCTGTTTTTT. Its translation: CASSLIWATNTGELFF.

This chain joins TRBV29-1 and TRBJ2-1; 7 bases line up with TRBD1. The CDR3 contains 15 residues. V lost 8 bases and J lost 4; bases outside the gene matches: 14. Germline V lookup: CDR1 SQVTM, CDR2 ANQGSEA. DNA for the CDR3: TGCAGCCTACAAGTAAGGGACAGCAGTTACAATGAGCAGTTCTTC. Amino acids: CSLQVRDSSYNEQFF.

Note on this clone: Other DNA sequences within the sample encode an identical CDR3. V usage is TRBV13 and J usage is TRBJ2-3; D may be TRBD1 (6 bases). This CDR3 has 13 residues. V was cut by 1 base and J by 4 bases, with 6 bases left in between. Germline assignment: CDR1 PRHDT and CDR2 FYEKMQ (reference sequence). The chain's CDR3 is CASSLDRADTQYF. The CDR3 bases are TGTGCCAGCAGCTTAGACAGGGCAGATACGCAGTATTTT. The whole variable domain, filled in from reference TRBV13 and TRBJ2-3, reads AAGVIQSPRHLIKEKRETATLKCYPIPRHDTVYWYQQGPGQDPQFLISFYEKMQSDKGSIPDRFSAQQFSDYHSELNMSSLELGDSALYFCASSLDRADTQYFGPGTRLTVL.